These T cell receptor beta chains were read from a single sample in a study of vaccination and CD4 T cells after COVID-19. One entry per CDR3 protein, called by TCRdb with MiXCR from the PCR reads. The sample lists some 18,000 distinct CDR3 sequences; less than 65% were seen once. The specimen comprised CD4+ T cells from blood, sampled after SARS-CoV-2 vaccination. Source of these receptors: a human donor who had recovered from COVID-19. Each CDR3 is given with its conserved first and last residue. The D gene is left open where the match is weak. The size of a clone is reported for some rows only, either as once, few or many, or as a class for expanded clones.

CDR3 DNA	CDR3 protein	V gene	clone size	D gene	J gene
TGTGCCAGCAGTGTCCTCCCAGATAATTCACCCCTCCACTTT	CASSVLPDNSPLHF	TRBV6-4	NA	NA	TRBJ1-6
TGTGCCACCAGCTCAACACAGGGGGGCTACGAGCAGTACTTC	CATSSTQGGYEQYF	TRBV15	NA	TRBD1	TRBJ2-7
TGTGCCAGCAGCTTAGTTATCGGGGAGCTGTTTTTT	CASSLVIGELFF	TRBV7-9	once	NA	TRBJ2-2
TGTGCCAGCAGTGGGGGGACCGGGACAGGGATCACAGATACGCAGTATTTT	CASSGGTGTGITDTQYF	TRBV2	NA	TRBD1	TRBJ2-3
TGCAGCGGGGGACTAGCCACAGATACGCAGTATTTT	CSGGLATDTQYF	TRBV20-1	once	TRBD2	TRBJ2-3
TGTGCCACCAGTGAGACAGGGAGTACCTACGGGCAGTACTTC	CATSETGSTYGQYF	TRBV24-1	NA	TRBD1	TRBJ2-7
TGCAGTGCTAGAGCCGGGAGGCTTCTCTCCTACGAGCAGTACTTC	CSARAGRLLSYEQYF	TRBV20-1	NA	TRBD2	TRBJ2-7
TGTGCCAGCAGTTGGGGCCGTGGTGAGCAGTACTTC	CASSWGRGEQYF	TRBV7-9	NA	NA	TRBJ2-7
TGTGCCACCAGCAGAGAGTACGAGCAGTACTTC	CATSREYEQYF	TRBV15	NA	NA	TRBJ2-7
TGTGCCAGCAGCCAAGATATAGGGACGAGGTGTAGGGGCAATCAGCCCCAGCATTTT	CASSQDIGTRCRGNQPQHF	TRBV14	NA	NA	TRBJ1-5
TGTGCCAGTAGGCCGACAGGCTCCCTCTACGAGCAGTACTTC	CASRPTGSLYEQYF	TRBV19	NA	NA	TRBJ2-7
TGTGCCAGCAGTAAAGCAGGACAGGGGGCGCCGGGGGACACTGAAGCTTTCTTT	CASSKAGQGAPGDTEAFF	TRBV12-3/TRBV12-4	NA	TRBD1	TRBJ1-1
TGCAGTGCTAGAGTTGGCACAACCGGGGAGCTGTTTTTT	CSARVGTTGELFF	TRBV20-1	NA	NA	TRBJ2-2
TGTGCCAGCAGCCCTAGAGTAGGCGAGCAGTACTTC	CASSPRVGEQYF	TRBV6-1	NA	NA	TRBJ2-7
TGTGCCATCCACAGGGGTTCGGACACTGAAGCTTTCTTT	CAIHRGSDTEAFF	TRBV10-3	few	TRBD1	TRBJ1-1
TGCAGTGCGCGGGACAGTTATAGCAATCAGCCCCAGCATTTT	CSARDSYSNQPQHF	TRBV20-1	few	TRBD1	TRBJ1-5
TGTGCCAGTAGCCCAATTCTAGCGGGGTGGACACACGAGCAGTACTTC	CASSPILAGWTHEQYF	TRBV19	NA	TRBD2	TRBJ2-7
TGTGCCAGCAGTGAGGTACAGGTAGAAGTAGGTGGCTTCACCTTC	CASSEVQVEVGGFTF	TRBV2	NA	NA	TRBJ1-2
TGTGCCAGCTCACCCGGGGCGATAGCCAACGAGCAGTACTTC	CASSPGAIANEQYF	TRBV18	NA	NA	TRBJ2-7
TGTGCCAGCAGCTTTCAGGGGAGGGACGGCTACACCTTC	CASSFQGRDGYTF	TRBV7-2	NA	NA	TRBJ1-2
TGTGCCAGCAGCTTTGGAGAGACCCAGTACTTC	CASSFGETQYF	TRBV7-8	few	NA	TRBJ2-5